The entry below describes one T cell receptor (beta chain). Its antigen is as yet unknown. The germline V gene encodes CDR1 SEHNR and CDR2 FQNEAQ (reference sequence). This CDR3 region has 15 residues. J was trimmed by 4 bases and V by 5 bases; bases with no gene match: 6. PCR involved 60 Vbeta and 13 Jbeta primers. Method: immunoSEQ multiplex PCR; TCRdb's copy keeps in-frame clones and lacks some. The table lists 130,000 or so clones, under 85% of them singletons. The sample comes from a study of cytomegalovirus exposure and HLA in healthy donors. General observations from the study: The authors listed 150 or so TCR beta chains as cytomegalovirus-associated. No immune exposure information besides CMV serostatus was available. Most subjects had HLA-A and HLA-B alleles reportedly predicted accurately by TCR beta sequences.

This clonotype was sampled from a man aged 25-45 years in good health and CMV-seronegative. The genes are TRBV7-9 and TRBJ2-1, with TRBD1 matching over 9 bases. The specimen sequenced was PBMCs. The CDR3 is CASSPTGGNYNEQFF. CDR3 coding DNA: TGTGCCAGCAGCCCCACAGGGGGCAATTACAATGAGCAGTTCTTC. Looking up the rest from reference TRBV7-9 and TRBJ2-1 gives the full variable domain: DTGVSQNPRHKITKRGQNVTFRCDPISEHNRLYWYRQTLGQGPEFLTYFQNEAQLEKSRLLSDRFSAERPKGSFSTLEIQRTEQGDSAMYLCASSPTGGNYNEQFFGPGTRLTVL.